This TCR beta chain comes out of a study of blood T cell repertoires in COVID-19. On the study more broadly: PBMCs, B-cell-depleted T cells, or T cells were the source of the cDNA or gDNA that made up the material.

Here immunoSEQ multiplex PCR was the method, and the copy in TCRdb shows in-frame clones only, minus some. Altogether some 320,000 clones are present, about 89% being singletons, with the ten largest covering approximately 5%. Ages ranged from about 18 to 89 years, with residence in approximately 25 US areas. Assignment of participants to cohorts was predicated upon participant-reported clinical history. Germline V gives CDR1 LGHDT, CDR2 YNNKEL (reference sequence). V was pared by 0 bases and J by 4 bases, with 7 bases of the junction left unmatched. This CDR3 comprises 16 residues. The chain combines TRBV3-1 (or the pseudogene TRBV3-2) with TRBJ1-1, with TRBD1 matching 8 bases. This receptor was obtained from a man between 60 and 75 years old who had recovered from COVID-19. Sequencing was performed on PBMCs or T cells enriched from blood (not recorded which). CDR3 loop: CASSQDPDRVTTEAFF. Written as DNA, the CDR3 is TGTGCCAGCAGCCAAGATCCGGACAGGGTAACCACTGAAGCTTTCTTT.